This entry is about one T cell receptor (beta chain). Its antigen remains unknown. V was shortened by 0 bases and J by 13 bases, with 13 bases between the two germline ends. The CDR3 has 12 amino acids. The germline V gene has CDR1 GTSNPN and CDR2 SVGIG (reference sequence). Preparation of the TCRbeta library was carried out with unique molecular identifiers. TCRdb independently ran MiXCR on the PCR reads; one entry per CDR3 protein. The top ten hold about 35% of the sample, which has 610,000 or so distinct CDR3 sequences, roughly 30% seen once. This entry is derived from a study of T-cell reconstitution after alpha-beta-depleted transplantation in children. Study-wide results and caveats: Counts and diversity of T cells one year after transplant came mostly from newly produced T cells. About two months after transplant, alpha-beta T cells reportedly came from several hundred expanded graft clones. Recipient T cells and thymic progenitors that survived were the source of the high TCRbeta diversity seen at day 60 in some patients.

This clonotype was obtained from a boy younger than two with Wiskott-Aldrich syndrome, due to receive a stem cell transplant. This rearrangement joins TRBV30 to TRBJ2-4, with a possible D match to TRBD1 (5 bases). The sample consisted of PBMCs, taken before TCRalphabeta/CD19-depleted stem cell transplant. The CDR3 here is CAWSVNPGLQYF. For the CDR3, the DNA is TGTGCCTGGAGTGTGAACCCAGGGTTACAGTACTTC.